One sample yielded the 28 T cell receptor beta chains listed below, sequenced in a study of T cell repertoires in cytomegalovirus infection. MiXCR, run by TCRdb on the reads, gives a single entry per CDR3 protein. The sample contains about 360,000 distinct CDR3 sequences, roughly 34% of which appear only once. Which antigens these TCRs recognize remains unknown. Material: cultured PBMCs, obtained from culture after CMV antigen stimulation. These receptors originate from a human donor in good health (CMV status not recorded). Some clones in this sample may be carry-over from other donors' samples.

In its sample, this clonotype was seen a few times. The chain is built from TRBV28 and TRBJ2-3; D might be TRBD2 (6 bases). The CDR3 consists of 14 residues. Germline V gives CDR1 MDHEN, CDR2 SYDVKM. V gave up 3 bases and J gave up 3 bases, with 10 bases separating them. CDR3 amino acids: CASSFWGDTDTQYF. Here the CDR3 DNA reads TGTGCCAGCAGTTTTTGGGGGGATACAGATACGCAGTATTTT.

The rearrangement links TRBV19 to TRBJ2-3, with TRBD2 identical over 8 bases. After removal of 6 bases from V and 4 bases from J, the junction contained 9 bases not matched to a gene. The CDR3 contains 15 residues. Germline V gives CDR1 LNHDA, CDR2 SQIVND (reference sequence). The CDR3 spells CASSNSGKSSDTQYF. The CDR3 coding sequence is TGTGCCAGTAGCAATAGCGGGAAAAGCTCAGATACGCAGTATTTT.

This clonotype showed up just a few times. The V gene is TRBV12-3 or TRBV12-4, the J gene TRBJ2-7; 12 bases agree with TRBD2. CDR3 length equals 14 residues. V dropped 5 bases and J dropped 4; count of bases not matched to a gene: 3. The CDR3 nucleotides are TGTGCCAGCAGTGGACTAGCGGGACGGTACGAGCAGTACTTC. Translated, it gives CASSGLAGRYEQYF.

This chain connects TRBV2 to TRBJ2-3; the match to TRBD1 covers 9 bases. The CDR3 runs 14 residues. The germline gives CDR1 SNHLY, CDR2 FYNNEI. J was trimmed by 2 bases and V by 7 bases; bases with no gene match: 4. This chain's CDR3 is CASKRTGDTDTQYF. In nucleotides, the CDR3 is TGTGCCAGCAAACGGACAGGGGACACAGATACGCAGTATTTT.

The chain has TRBV7-2 and TRBJ1-1; D uncertain. Per the germline V gene, CDR1 is SGHTA and CDR2 is FQGNSA. Trimming stripped 2 bases from V and 2 bases from J, with 6 bases between. The CDR3 runs 13 residues. In DNA, the CDR3 is TGTGCCAGCAGCTTATTCGGCAACACTGAAGCTTTCTTT. It encodes CASSLFGNTEAFF.

The chain employs TRBV7-6 and TRBJ1-6; D may be TRBD1 (6 bases). CDR3 length equals 15 residues. V was shortened by 3 bases and J by 5 bases, with 11 bases between the two germline ends. The germline V gene encodes CDR1 SGHVS and CDR2 FNYEAQ. CDR3 sequence reads: CASSFGTSHNSPLHF. In DNA form, the CDR3 reads TGTGCCAGCAGCTTCGGGACATCTCATAATTCACCCCTCCACTTT.

The V and J genes are TRBV7-8 and TRBJ2-1; D not resolved. This CDR3 region has 11 residues. CDR1 and CDR2 from the germline V gene are SGHVS and FQNEAQ. Trimming removed 3 bases at V and 8 bases at J, with 5 bases between. CDR3 loop: CASSLMDEQFF. CDR3 sequence (DNA): TGTGCCAGCAGCTTGATGGATGAGCAGTTCTTC.

This clonotype was seen only a few times. The chain has TRBV28 and TRBJ1-3, with 8 bases that match TRBD1. In germline, CDR1 is MDHEN, CDR2 SYDVKM. The CDR3 extends over 16 amino acids. J gave up 0 bases and V 5 bases, and 6 bases lay outside the gene matches. CDR3 in DNA: TGTGCCAGCAGTGTCGACAGGGGAGGCTCTGGAAACACCATATATTTT. It translates to CASSVDRGGSGNTIYF.

This clonotype appeared a few times. The CDR3 coding sequence is TGTGCCAGTAAGGGTAACAGGGGGGGCGGTCAGCCCCAGCATTTT. Protein: CASKGNRGGGQPQHF. The V and J genes are TRBV19 and TRBJ1-5, with 8 bases fitting TRBD1. This CDR3 comprises 15 residues. Germline loops: CDR1 LNHDA, CDR2 SQIVND (reference sequence). Trimming took 7 bases from V and 6 from J; bases not matched to a gene: 11.

This clonotype was seen at least ten times. The chain combines TRBV7-8 with TRBJ2-7; TRBD2 matches at 13 bases. Losses at the gene ends were 5 bases for V and 5 bases for J; bases not matched to a gene: 6. Germline CDR1 and CDR2: SGHVS and FQNEAQ. CDR3 length equals 15 residues. Written as DNA, the CDR3 is TGTGCCAGCAGCCCCCAACTAGCGGGAGGGAACGAGCAGTACTTC. Amino acids: CASSPQLAGGNEQYF.

This clonotype was seen ten or more times. The rearrangement links TRBV28 to TRBJ2-5; D remains unclear. Looked up from germline, CDR1 is MDHEN and CDR2 is SYDVKM. The V end was cut by 6 bases, the J end by 1 base, with 9 bases between. CDR3 length equals 13 residues. CDR3 loop: CASRLSGQETQYF. The CDR3 DNA follows: TGTGCCAGCAGACTATCGGGCCAAGAGACCCAGTACTTC. The full variable domain, rest sourced from reference TRBV28 and TRBJ2-5, is DVKVTQSSRYLVKRTGEKVFLECVQDMDHENMFWYRQDPGLGLRLIYFSYDVKMKEKGDIPEGYSVSREKKERFSLILESASTNQTSMYLCASRLSGQETQYFGPGTRLLVL.

This clonotype was seen more than once but under ten times. The rearrangement links TRBV6-2 or TRBV6-3 to TRBJ1-1; D remains unclear. Germline CDR1 reads MNHEY; CDR2 reads SVGEGT. The CDR3 has 15 amino acids. V lost 5 bases, J lost 3 bases, and 16 bases lay in between. The CDR3, as DNA: TGTGCCAGCAGTGACCCCCCTGCAGGACACACTGAAGCTTTCTTT. Its protein product is CASSDPPAGHTEAFF.

The chain couples TRBV7-6 to TRBJ2-2; 10 nucleotides align to TRBD2. This CDR3 region has 17 residues. In germline, CDR1 is SGHVS, CDR2 FNYEAQ. The V gene end was trimmed by 7 bases and the J gene end by 0 bases; junction bases not matched to a gene: 8. CDR3: CASTLLGLAANTGELFF. CDR3 sequence (DNA): TGTGCCAGCACCCTACTCGGACTAGCGGCGAACACCGGGGAGCTGTTTTTT. Full variable domain (remainder filled in from reference TRBV7-6 and TRBJ2-2): GAGVSQSPRYKVTKRGQDVALRCDPISGHVSLYWYRQALGQGPEFLTYFNYEAQQDKSGLPNDRFSAERPEGSISTLTIQRTEQRDSAMYRCASTLLGLAANTGELFFGEGSRLTVL.

This clonotype was observed a few times. This chain uses TRBV7-2 with TRBJ2-1, with TRBD2 matching over 11 bases. This CDR3 has 17 residues. Trimming took 4 bases from V and 1 from J; bases not matched to a gene: 6. Germline CDR1 is SGHTA and CDR2 is FQGNSA. CDR3 DNA: TGTGCCAGCAGCTATGTAGCGGGAGGGATTTCCTACAATGAGCAGTTCTTC. Its protein is CASSYVAGGISYNEQFF.

This clonotype appeared a few times. V and J are TRBV5-5 and TRBJ1-5; weak D call: TRBD1 (6 bases). The CDR3 covers 13 residues. Germline values: CDR1 SGHKS, CDR2 YYEKEE (reference sequence). V lost 7 bases and J lost 0, with 8 bases in between. The CDR3 region has the DNA TGTGCCAGCCAGGGGAATAGCAATCAGCCCCAGCATTTT. Residues: CASQGNSNQPQHF.

The chain uses TRBV4-1 and TRBJ1-5; TRBD1 is a possible D gene (6 bases). The V and J ends lost 0 bases and 5 bases respectively, with 17 bases between them. The CDR3 extends over 17 amino acids. CDR1 MGHRA and CDR2 YSYEKL come from the germline V gene. CDR3 sequence reads: CASSQEFAGQLYQPQHF. CDR3 DNA sequence: TGCGCCAGCAGCCAAGAATTTGCGGGACAACTTTATCAGCCCCAGCATTTT.

The CDR3, as DNA: TGTGCCAGCGGCGCCAGTCTTGAAGCTTTCTTT. Translating it yields CASGASLEAFF. The chain recombines TRBV6-1 with TRBJ1-1; D is unresolved. The CDR3 has 11 amino acids. The germline V and J ends were trimmed by 8 bases and 7 bases, with 11 bases remaining between them. Germline-derived CDR1 and CDR2 are MNHNS and SASEGT.

The table lists this clonotype with a few counts. The chain couples TRBV7-6 to TRBJ2-5; TRBD2 matches 9 bases. J was trimmed by 5 bases and V by 2 bases; bases with no gene match: 6. The germline V gene encodes CDR1 SGHVS and CDR2 FNYEAQ. The CDR3 sequence is 15 residues long. The CDR3 protein is CASSLISSGKETQYF. CDR3 coding DNA: TGTGCCAGCAGCTTAATTTCTAGCGGGAAGGAGACCCAGTACTTC.

This chain joins TRBV7-9 and TRBJ1-3, with TRBD1 as a possible D gene (6 bases). Trimming shortened V by 5 bases and J by 7 bases, and 15 bases separated the two germline ends. Germline loops: CDR1 SEHNR, CDR2 FQNEAQ (reference sequence). This CDR3 has 14 residues. The CDR3 bases are TGTGCCAGCAGCCCCCGGGGGGGGCCCAACACCATATATTTT. This sequence encodes CASSPRGGPNTIYF.

A few counts support this clonotype. The chain is built from TRBV19 and TRBJ1-2; perhaps TRBD1 as D (6 bases). CDR1 is LNHDA, CDR2 SQIVND, per germline (reference sequence). Trimming removed 4 bases from V and 6 bases from J, with 18 bases in between. The CDR3 has 15 amino acids. The DNA of the CDR3 is TGTGCCAGTAGTACCCTACAGGGAGGTCACCATGGCTACACCTTC. Protein sequence: CASSTLQGGHHGYTF.

The chain has TRBV28 and TRBJ1-3; D uncertain. Germline CDR1 and CDR2: MDHEN and SYDVKM. V was cut by 4 bases and J by 10 bases, with 14 bases left in between. The CDR3 has 13 amino acids. This chain's CDR3 is CASSSPVVGTIYF. The DNA for the CDR3 is TGTGCCAGCAGTTCCCCGGTGGTAGGAACCATATATTTT. The variable domain in full, completed from reference TRBV28 and TRBJ1-3, reads DVKVTQSSRYLVKRTGEKVFLECVQDMDHENMFWYRQDPGLGLRLIYFSYDVKMKEKGDIPEGYSVSREKKERFSLILESASTNQTSMYLCASSSPVVGTIYFGEGSWLTVV.

As concerns this clonotype: A much bigger clone sits one base away, suggesting this may be a read error. This chain connects TRBV12-3 or TRBV12-4 to TRBJ2-3; 10 bases fit TRBD2. After removal of 9 bases from V and 5 bases from J, the junction contained 11 bases not matched to a gene. This CDR3 has 15 amino acids. CDR3 residues: CARSLAGEVVDTQYF. The CDR3 DNA reads TGTGCCAGGAGTCTAGCGGGAGAAGTGGTAGATACGCAGTATTTT.

This clonotype was counted between two and nine times. The chain combines TRBV7-2 with TRBJ1-3; D uncertain. Germline assignment: CDR1 SGHTA and CDR2 FQGNSA. The V end lost 5 bases, the J end lost 7 bases, and 12 bases lay between the germline ends. The CDR3 spans 13 residues. The CDR3 loop is CASSNSVGNTIYF. The CDR3 DNA reads TGTGCCAGCAGCAACTCCGTGGGGAACACCATATATTTT.

The chain couples TRBV6-2 or TRBV6-3 to TRBJ2-1; TRBD2 might be the D (5 bases). V lost 4 bases and J lost 9, with 22 bases in between. The length of the CDR3 is 16 residues. CDR1 MNHEY and CDR2 SVGEGT come from the germline V gene. The chain's CDR3 is CASSSVTSGQRPEQFF. The CDR3 DNA is TGTGCCAGCAGTTCCGTCACCAGCGGCCAACGCCCTGAGCAGTTCTTC.

Concerning this clonotype itself: One junction end does not reproduce the germline sequence, and a read error may be involved. The chain carries TRBV11-2 and TRBJ2-3; 12 nucleotides agree with TRBD2. Germline-derived CDR1 and CDR2 are SGHAT and FQNNGV. This CDR3 spans 17 amino acids. The CDR3 DNA sequence: TGCGCCAGCAGCCAAGGGACTAGCGGGCTTAGGGCAGATACGCAGTATTTT. Protein product: CASSQGTSGLRADTQYF.

The chain is built from TRBV20-1 and TRBJ2-1; TRBD2 matches 9 bases. The V and J ends lost 0 bases and 9 bases, in that order; junction bases with no gene match: 9. CDR1 is DFQATT, CDR2 SNEGSKA, per germline (reference sequence). The CDR3 covers 15 residues. The DNA of the CDR3 is TGCAGTGCTAGAGAAGATAGCGGGAGTTGGGGTGAGCAGTTCTTC. This sequence encodes CSAREDSGSWGEQFF.

At least ten counts were recorded for this clonotype. The chain joins TRBV4-1 to TRBJ2-3; 14 bases are shared with TRBD2. The V gene end was trimmed by 3 bases and the J gene end by 5 bases; junction bases not matched to a gene: 10. The CDR3 length is 18 residues. The germline gives CDR1 MGHRA, CDR2 YSYEKL. CDR3 nucleotides: TGCGCCAGCAGCCAGCGACTAGCGGGAGGGACTAGCCAAGATACGCAGTATTTT. This codes for CASSQRLAGGTSQDTQYF.

The DNA of the CDR3 is TGTGCCAGCAGTTACTCGAGTCTCCGCGAGCAGTACGTC. This codes for CASSYSSLREQYV. V is TRBV6-6 and J is TRBJ2-7; D gene uncertain. V was trimmed by 0 bases and J by 6 bases, leaving 9 bases between them. CDR1 MNHNY and CDR2 SVGAGI come from the germline V gene (reference sequence). The CDR3 extends over 13 amino acids.